The sequence of this T cell receptor beta chain was determined in a study of lymphopenia after photon versus proton radiotherapy. Findings of the study overall: Oligoclonal CD8+ Temra expansion after nadir drove photon patients' diversity drop.

Of note for this clone: Its antigen is unidentified.

TCRdb's table, derived via immunoSEQ multiplex PCR, lists solely in-frame clones and lacks some. The sample carries about 40,000 clones, around 84% recorded once. Here the sequenced sample was peripheral blood, taken from a patient treated with proton-based radiotherapy. This TCR was sampled from a woman between 65 and 79 years old with pancreatic cancer. Some clones in this sample may be carry-over from other donors' samples.

The CDR3 nucleotides are TGTGCCAGCAGCCCACAGGACGGGAATCAGCCCCAGCATTTT. Translating it yields CASSPQDGNQPQHF. V is TRBV28 and J is TRBJ1-5, with TRBD1 as a possible D gene (5 bases). The V gene lost 6 bases and the J gene lost 4 bases, with 13 bases spanning the gap. The CDR3 contains 14 residues. The germline gives CDR1 MDHEN, CDR2 SYDVKM.